This TCR beta chain was captured in a study of CD8 T cells in ankylosing spondylitis. General study points: Ankylosing spondylitis blood seemed to carry a telltale TCR beta motif made of eight highly homologous variants. Disease-associated clones were reportedly significantly overrepresented in matched ankylosing spondylitis synovial fluid.

This clonotype was observed many times. Its antigen remains unknown. TCRdb reprocessed the 5' RACE reads with MiXCR, giving one entry per CDR3 protein. The sample has around 180,000 distinct CDR3 sequences, 15% to 20% seen once. Input material: blood, either unsorted or a sorted T cell fraction (not recorded which). The receptor comes from a male donor between 5 and 35 years old with ankylosing spondylitis or in good health (not recorded which).

The CDR3 loop is CSVGPGRAGRDEQFF. For the CDR3, the DNA is TGCAGCGTTGGGCCTGGTAGGGCCGGGCGAGACGAGCAGTTCTTC. The chain carries TRBV29-1 and TRBJ2-1; D is uncertain. Trimming removed 4 bases from V and 10 bases from J, with 23 bases in between. The CDR3 has 15 amino acids. The germline CDR1 and CDR2 sequences are SQVTM and ANQGSEA.